Shown below are 30 T cell receptor beta chains from a single sample sequenced in a study of T cell responses to AZD1222 COVID-19 vaccine. Libraries were prepared by immunoSEQ multiplex PCR; TCRdb keeps only in-frame clonotypes and omits some of them. The table has about 60,000 clones, 75% to 90% seen once. Sequenced material: peripheral blood, taken 28 days after the second AZD1222 dose. The receptors here all came from an adult who received the AZD1222 COVID-19 vaccine.

The V gene is TRBV18, the J gene TRBJ1-1, with D perhaps matching TRBD1 (5 bases). Trimming cost V 4 bases and J 3 bases, with 18 bases left between them. Germline CDR1 and CDR2: KGHSH and LQKENI. The CDR3 totals 16 residues. This CDR3 is CASSRSMGEMDTEAFF. The CDR3 region has the DNA TGTGCCAGCTCACGGTCAATGGGGGAAATGGACACTGAAGCTTTCTTT.

J is TRBJ2-3 and V is TRBV6-5; 10 bases line up with TRBD2. In germline, CDR1 is MNHEY, CDR2 SVGAGI. This CDR3 spans 14 amino acids. Losses at the gene ends were 6 bases for V and 6 bases for J; bases not matched to a gene: 6. The CDR3 DNA follows: TGTGCCAGCAGGCCGGGACTAGCGCCGGATACGCAGTATTTT. Residues: CASRPGLAPDTQYF.

This chain joins TRBV6-5 and TRBJ2-1, with D perhaps TRBD1 (6 bases). This CDR3 spans 15 amino acids. Germline V gene sequence: CDR1 MNHEY, CDR2 SVGAGI. The V and J ends lost 7 bases and 0 bases respectively, with 13 bases between them. The CDR3 DNA reads as TGTGCCAGCATGAGGACAGAGAGCTCCTACAATGAGCAGTTCTTC. Translated: CASMRTESSYNEQFF.

The rearrangement links TRBV29-1 to TRBJ2-1; no firm D call. The V gene lost 3 bases and the J gene lost 6 bases, with 18 bases spanning the gap. CDR1 SQVTM and CDR2 ANQGSEA come from the germline V gene. The CDR3 is 15 residues long. CDR3 loop: CSVDMLGYQINEQFF. CDR3 nucleotide sequence: TGCAGCGTTGATATGCTGGGGTACCAGATCAATGAGCAGTTCTTC.

The CDR3: CSARGYDGYTF. DNA for the CDR3: TGCAGTGCTAGGGGGTATGATGGCTACACCTTC. V gene TRBV20-1 combines with J gene TRBJ1-2, with unresolved D. The CDR3 extends over 11 amino acids. Germline-derived CDR1 and CDR2 are DFQATT and SNEGSKA (reference sequence). V lost 3 bases and J 6 bases, leaving 8 bases between the germline ends.

The V call is TRBV7-9, the J call TRBJ1-2, with D hard to call. Deletions cut 1 base from V and 2 bases from J, with 5 bases between. This CDR3 is 13 amino acids long. Germline loops: CDR1 SEHNR, CDR2 FQNEAQ (reference sequence). CDR3 coding DNA: TGTGCCAGCAGCTTAGACCTGAACTATGGCTACACCTTC. Encoded protein: CASSLDLNYGYTF.

The chain joins TRBV2 to TRBJ1-5, with D uncertain. The CDR3 extends over 14 amino acids. From germline, CDR1 is SNHLY and CDR2 FYNNEI. Trimming stripped 2 bases from V and 7 bases from J, with 12 bases between. CDR3 coding DNA: TGTGCCAGCAGTGAAAACACCGGCTTCCAGCCCCAGCATTTT. It specifies CASSENTGFQPQHF.

The chain is built from TRBV7-9 and TRBJ1-5; no definite D call. Germline CDR1 reads SEHNR; CDR2 reads FQNEAQ (reference sequence). Trimming shortened V by 4 bases and J by 6 bases, and 10 bases separated the two germline ends. The CDR3 runs to 13 residues. The CDR3 DNA sequence: TGTGCCAGCAGCTCCTGGGGAGGTCAGCCCCAGCATTTT. As protein: CASSSWGGQPQHF.

The chain carries TRBV5-1 and TRBJ2-2; D remains ambiguous. Trimming shortened V by 2 bases and J by 0 bases, and 5 bases separated the two germline ends. This CDR3 contains 14 residues. Germline lookup yields CDR1 SGHRS and CDR2 YFSETQ. The CDR3 spells CASSLTTNTGELFF. DNA for the CDR3: TGCGCCAGCAGCTTAACGACGAACACCGGGGAGCTGTTTTTT. The entire variable domain, with the rest obtained from reference TRBV5-1 and TRBJ2-2, is as follows: KAGVTQTPRYLIKTRGQQVTLSCSPISGHRSVSWYQQTPGQGLQFLFEYFSETQRNKGNFPGRFSGRQFSNSRSEMNVSTLELGDSALYLCASSLTTNTGELFFGEGSRLTVL.

CDR3 DNA: TGTGCCAGCAGCCCTCAGACAGAGAGGGGGGCAGAGCAGTTCTTC. Amino acid sequence: CASSPQTERGAEQFF. The chain has TRBV7-9 and TRBJ2-1; perhaps D is TRBD1 or TRBD2 (6 bases each). Between the trimmed V and J ends, which lost 5 bases and 10 bases, there was a span of 21 bases. The V gene's germline CDR1 is SEHNR and CDR2 FQNEAQ (reference sequence). This CDR3 has 15 amino acids. Full variable domain (outside the CDR3, taken from reference TRBV7-9 and TRBJ2-1): DTGVSQNPRHKITKRGQNVTFRCDPISEHNRLYWYRQTLGQGPEFLTYFQNEAQLEKSRLLSDRFSAERPKGSFSTLEIQRTEQGDSAMYLCASSPQTERGAEQFFGPGTRLTVL.

This clone was detected once. The chain couples TRBV5-1 to TRBJ1-6, with 7 bases fitting TRBD1. With V trimmed by 0 bases and J by 7 bases, 7 bases remained unmatched. The CDR3 is 16 residues long. CDR1 SGHRS and CDR2 YFSETQ come from the germline V gene. The chain's CDR3 is CASSLEPVTGNSPLHF. In nucleotides, the CDR3 is TGCGCCAGCAGCTTGGAACCGGTGACAGGGAATTCACCCCTCCACTTT.

The chain links TRBV4-1 to TRBJ2-5; TRBD1 matches 7 bases. V lost 3 bases to trimming and J lost 1 base; unmatched junction nucleotides: 5. The CDR3 covers 15 residues. Per the germline V gene, CDR1 is MGHRA and CDR2 is YSYEKL. The CDR3 bases are TGCGCCAGCAGCCAGTCCGGGACAGCCCAAGAGACCCAGTACTTC. Translated, it gives CASSQSGTAQETQYF.

V gene TRBV6-5 combines with J gene TRBJ2-3; D gene ambiguous. The length of the CDR3 is 14 residues. V lost 4 bases to trimming and J lost 2 bases, with 10 bases between them. Germline-derived CDR1 and CDR2 are MNHEY and SVGAGI. CDR3 DNA sequence: TGTGCCAGCAGTTGGAACGCCGACACAGATACGCAGTATTTT. Encoded protein: CASSWNADTDTQYF.

The rearrangement uses TRBV6-5 and TRBJ1-5; TRBD1 is a possible D gene (6 bases). The CDR3 sequence is 15 residues long. Germline CDR1 MNHEY, CDR2 SVGAGI. The V end was cut by 6 bases, the J end by 1 base, with 13 bases between. The CDR3 reads CASSLQGGSNQPQHF. In DNA, the CDR3 is TGTGCCAGCAGCCTACAGGGTGGGAGCAATCAGCCCCAGCATTTT.

V usage is TRBV14 and J usage is TRBJ1-6; no clear D. Trimming removed 4 bases at V and 8 bases at J, with 12 bases between. The CDR3 length is 14 residues. Germline V CDR1 and CDR2: SGHDN, FVKESK. The CDR3 nucleotides read TGTGCCAGCAGCCCCTGGACGGGTGATTCACCCCTCCACTTT. Protein: CASSPWTGDSPLHF.

This chain connects TRBV19 to TRBJ1-4; D remains ambiguous. The germline CDR1 and CDR2 sequences are LNHDA and SQIVND (reference sequence). The CDR3 length is 16 residues. V was trimmed by 3 bases and J by 0 bases, leaving 11 bases between them. The CDR3 sequence: CASSILDFATNEKLFF. The CDR3 bases are TGTGCCAGTAGTATTCTGGACTTTGCAACTAATGAAAAACTGTTTTTT. Based on the CDR3 plus reference TRBV19 and TRBJ1-4, the full variable domain is DGGITQSPKYLFRKEGQNVTLSCEQNLNHDAMYWYRQDPGQGLRLIYYSQIVNDFQKGDIAEGYSVSREKKESFPLTVTSAQKNPTAFYLCASSILDFATNEKLFFGSGTQLSVL.

The chain joins TRBV7-9 to TRBJ2-1; D might be TRBD2 (5 bases). V was shortened by 8 bases and J by 4 bases, with 9 bases between the two germline ends. The CDR3 spans 12 residues. Germline CDR1 and CDR2: SEHNR and FQNEAQ (reference sequence). Here the CDR3 reads CASGSGYNEQFF. Here the CDR3 DNA reads TGTGCCAGCGGCTCGGGGTACAATGAGCAGTTCTTC.

The chain links TRBV7-2 to TRBJ1-4; no clear D. From germline, CDR1 is SGHTA and CDR2 FQGNSA. The CDR3 is 13 residues long. Trimming removed 8 bases from V and 8 bases from J, with 15 bases in between. In DNA form, the CDR3 reads TGTGCCAGCTCGCCGATGTCCCTAGAAAAACTGTTTTTT. The encoded protein is CASSPMSLEKLFF. Filled out from reference TRBV7-2 and TRBJ1-4, the complete variable domain reads GAGVSQSPSNKVTEKGKDVELRCDPISGHTALYWYRQSLGQGLEFLIYFQGNSAPDKSGLPSDRFSAERTGGSVSTLTIQRTQQEDSAVYLCASSPMSLEKLFFGSGTQLSVL.

Points on this clone: The junction and the germline gene differ at one end; a read error may be behind it. The chain employs TRBV7-9 and TRBJ2-2; 9 nucleotides align to TRBD1. The CDR3 extends over 16 amino acids. The germline V gene has CDR1 SEHNR and CDR2 FQNEAQ (reference sequence). The CDR3 sequence: CASSSIDRGNPGELFF. The CDR3, as DNA: TGTGCCAGCAGCTCCATTGACAGGGGGAACCCCGGGGAGCTGTTTTTT.

CDR3 region: CSARPDYGYTF. DNA of the CDR3: TGCAGTGCTAGACCAGATTATGGCTACACCTTC. The chain carries TRBV20-1 and TRBJ1-2; D is uncertain. The CDR3 is 11 amino acids. Germline V gene sequence: CDR1 DFQATT, CDR2 SNEGSKA (reference sequence). The V gene lost 2 bases and the J gene lost 5 bases, with 6 bases spanning the gap.

The chain joins TRBV28 to TRBJ2-1; unclear D gene. This CDR3 has 14 amino acids. CDR1 and CDR2 (germline): MDHEN, SYDVKM. With 7 bases removed from V and 3 bases from J, the gap between germline ends came to 13 bases. In DNA form, the CDR3 reads TGTGCCAGCACTCCTGTGACCGGCTACAATGAGCAGTTCTTC. This codes for CASTPVTGYNEQFF.

The J gene is TRBJ1-5, the V gene TRBV6-5; a possible D gene is TRBD1 (5 bases). The CDR3 covers 13 residues. From germline, CDR1 is MNHEY and CDR2 SVGAGI. With 10 bases removed from V and 3 bases from J, the gap between germline ends came to 13 bases. CDR3 region: CAIRGRVNQPQHF. CDR3 nucleotide sequence: TGTGCCATCCGGGGACGTGTCAATCAGCCCCAGCATTTT.

The chain combines TRBV30 with TRBJ1-3; D is unclear. Trimming stripped 8 bases from V and 4 bases from J, with 9 bases between. CDR3 size: 11 residues. Germline V gene lookup returns CDR1 GTSNPN and CDR2 SVGIG (reference sequence). CDR3 coding DNA: TGTGCCCAAAGGGCAGGAAACACCATATATTTT. Encoded protein: CAQRAGNTIYF.

This chain uses TRBV9 with TRBJ1-3; possibly TRBD1 for D (6 bases). Germline-derived CDR1 and CDR2 are SGDLS and YYNGEE. The CDR3 is 14 amino acids. The V and J ends lost 7 bases and 0 bases respectively, with 11 bases between them. Written as DNA, the CDR3 is TGTGCCAGCGGGGGGGCCCTCTCTGGAAACACCATATATTTT. Translating it yields CASGGALSGNTIYF.

The V gene is TRBV5-1, the J gene TRBJ1-3; no reliable D call. V was cut by 0 bases and J by 0 bases, with 4 bases left in between. There are 14 residues in the CDR3. Germline CDR1 SGHRS, CDR2 YFSETQ. In DNA, the CDR3 is TGCGCCAGCAGCTTGGAGGCCTCTGGAAACACCATATATTTT. Its translation: CASSLEASGNTIYF.

V usage is TRBV6-5 and J usage is TRBJ2-7, with D tentatively TRBD2 (6 bases). The CDR3 is 14 residues long. Trimming cost V 7 bases and J 5 bases, with 18 bases left between them. Germline CDR1 MNHEY, CDR2 SVGAGI. CDR3 loop: CASIPGTRRDEQYF. The CDR3 nucleotides read TGTGCCAGCATCCCTGGGACCCGGAGGGACGAGCAGTACTTC.

The chain couples TRBV1 to TRBJ2-7; the table assigns TRBD2, which was not confirmed against the DNA. TRBV1 corresponds to a pseudogene. The CDR3 consists of 17 residues. The CDR3, as DNA: TGCACCAGCAGCCCAAAGACTAGCGGGACTCGCAAATACGAGCAGTACTTC. As protein: CTSSPKTSGTRKYEQYF.

The chain combines TRBV28 with TRBJ2-5, with D tentatively TRBD2 (6 bases). Germline CDR1 is MDHEN and CDR2 is SYDVKM. The V end lost 5 bases, the J end lost 5 bases, and 12 bases lay between the germline ends. This CDR3 contains 13 residues. CDR3 protein: CASSGGLAETQYF. The CDR3 DNA sequence: TGTGCCAGCAGTGGGGGTCTAGCGGAGACCCAGTACTTC.

This chain links TRBV2 with TRBJ2-1, with D unresolved. The V end lost 3 bases, the J end lost 9 bases, and 15 bases lay between the germline ends. Germline V lookup: CDR1 SNHLY, CDR2 FYNNEI. The CDR3 extends over 14 amino acids. The CDR3 DNA reads as TGTGCCAGCAGTGACGTGGCCACAGACGGTGAGCAGTTCTTC. Translating it yields CASSDVATDGEQFF.

V and J are TRBV27 and TRBJ1-5; 8 bases are a match to TRBD1. Per germline, CDR1 MNHEY and CDR2 SMNVEV (reference sequence). CDR3 length equals 13 residues. V lost 9 bases, J lost 2 bases, and 3 bases stayed unmatched. The CDR3 here is CASGQGRNQPQHF. The CDR3 region has the DNA TGTGCCAGTGGACAGGGACGCAATCAGCCCCAGCATTTT.